Listed below are T cell receptor beta chains from one sample, sequenced in a study of T cell responses to AZD1222 COVID-19 vaccine. The protocol was immunoSEQ multiplex PCR, while the TCRdb copy is restricted to in-frame clones and leaves out a portion. The sample lists about 140,000 clones; approximately 90% were seen once. The sample was peripheral blood, taken on day 0 of AZD1222 vaccination. The receptors stem from an adult in good health. The CDR3 runs from the conserved cysteine through the conserved F or W. The D gene is left open where the match is weak. Expanded clones are given a class, and other clones once, few, many or no size at all.

>TRBJ2-7|few|TRBD1|TRBV6-5
CASRRTGDAYEQYF
TGTGCCAGCAGGAGAACAGGGGACGCCTACGAGCAGTACTTC
>TRBJ2-4|once|.|TRBV7-9
CASSISWGTENIQYF
TGTGCCAGCAGCATAAGCTGGGGTACCGAAAACATTCAGTACTTC
>TRBJ1-3|.|.|TRBV29-1
CSVGQGNTIYF
TGCAGCGTTGGACAGGGAAACACCATATATTTT
>TRBJ2-1|.|.|TRBV5-1
CASSLFQRTASEQFF
TGCGCCAGCAGCTTGTTTCAGCGGACGGCCTCTGAGCAGTTCTTC
>TRBJ1-2|.|.|TRBV7-9
CASSPTSGSRNSGYTF
TGTGCCAGCAGCCCGACTTCCGGGTCGAGGAACAGTGGCTACACCTTC
>TRBJ2-7|.|TRBD2|TRBV7-9
CASIQLPHQREMSYEQYF
TGTGCCAGCATCCAGCTCCCGCATCAGCGGGAGATGTCCTACGAGCAGTACTTC
>TRBJ2-3|once|.|TRBV3-1/TRBV3-2
CASSRTEGRAFTDTQYF
TGTGCCAGCAGCCGGACCGAAGGGCGGGCTTTCACAGATACGCAGTATTTT
>TRBJ2-2|.|TRBD2|TRBV9
CASSVARIAGVTGELFF
TGTGCCAGCAGCGTAGCCAGGATAGCGGGAGTCACCGGGGAGCTGTTTTTT
>TRBJ1-1|.|TRBD1|TRBV19
CASSKGALNTEAFF
TGTGCCAGTAGTAAGGGGGCCTTGAACACTGAAGCTTTCTTT
>TRBJ1-4|.|.|TRBV2
CASSVGSNLSDEKLFF
TGTGCCAGCAGTGTGGGAAGCAACCTGTCAGATGAAAAACTGTTTTTT
>TRBJ1-2|.|.|TRBV28
CASLPDSLSGYGYTF
TGTGCCAGTTTGCCGGACAGCCTTTCTGGGTATGGCTACACCTTC
>TRBJ1-5|.|TRBD1|TRBV27
CASSLYPPGQGNQPQHF
TGTGCCAGCAGTTTATACCCCCCGGGACAGGGCAATCAGCCCCAGCATTTT
>TRBJ2-2|.|.|TRBV28
CASSKNFPQIQGAGELFF
TGTGCCAGCAGCAAAAATTTCCCACAAATACAGGGTGCCGGGGAGCTGTTTTTT
>TRBJ2-1|.|TRBD2|TRBV11-2
CASSTPGGKSEQFF
TGTGCCAGCAGCACTCCGGGGGGGAAAAGTGAGCAGTTCTTC
>TRBJ2-7|.|TRBD2|TRBV5-4
CASSWGGGRNYEQYF
TGTGCCAGCAGCTGGGGCGGCGGGAGGAACTACGAGCAGTACTTC
>TRBJ1-2|.|TRBD1|TRBV19
CASSRPDRAASYTF
TGTGCCAGTAGTAGACCGGACAGGGCGGCGAGCTACACCTTC
>TRBJ1-2|once|.|TRBV28
CASSSHSYGYTF
TGTGCCAGCAGTTCCCACAGCTATGGCTACACCTTC
>TRBJ1-2|.|.|TRBV27
CASSPTWAGEKGYTF
TGTGCCAGCAGCCCTACTTGGGCGGGGGAGAAGGGCTACACCTTC
>TRBJ1-1|.|.|TRBV19
CASSETVNTEAFF
TGTGCCAGTAGTGAGACAGTCAACACTGAAGCTTTCTTT
>TRBJ1-2|.|.|TRBV12-5
CASGLVPEDYGYTF
TGTGCTAGTGGTTTGGTACCGGAAGACTATGGCTACACCTTC
>TRBJ2-7|.|TRBD2|TRBV10-3
CAISDSGGSYEQYF
TGTGCCATCAGTGATAGCGGGGGATCCTACGAGCAGTACTTC
>TRBJ1-2|.|TRBD1|TRBV6-5
CASRTGQNYGYTF
TGTGCCAGCAGGACGGGACAGAACTATGGCTACACCTTC
>TRBJ2-7|.|TRBD1|TRBV2
CASLFGTAASEQYF
TGTGCCAGCCTATTCGGGACAGCGGCATCCGAGCAGTACTTC
>TRBJ1-2|.|.|TRBV27
CASLSLGENYGYTF
TGTGCCAGCCTTTCGTTAGGGGAGAACTATGGCTACACCTTC
>TRBJ1-2|.|TRBD1|TRBV20-1
CSASLQGDGYGYTF
TGCAGTGCTAGTTTGCAGGGGGATGGCTATGGCTACACCTTC
>TRBJ1-6|.|.|TRBV19
CASTDNSYNSPLHF
TGTGCCAGCACGGACAACTCCTATAATTCACCCCTCCACTTT
>TRBJ1-6|.|.|TRBV2
CASSDRVGTSSYNSPLHF
TGTGCCAGCAGTGATAGGGTTGGAACAAGCTCCTATAATTCACCCCTCCACTTT
>TRBJ1-1|once|.|TRBV5-1
CASSSRGTEAFF
TGCGCCAGCAGCTCTAGGGGTACTGAAGCTTTCTTT
>TRBJ1-5|.|.|TRBV7-9
CASSLGDGGNQPQHF
TGTGCCAGCAGCTTAGGGGACGGAGGCAATCAGCCCCAGCATTTT
>TRBJ1-1|.|.|TRBV5-4
CASSLGDRWFEAFF
TGTGCCAGCAGCTTGGGTGACAGGTGGTTTGAAGCTTTCTTT
>TRBJ2-3|.|.|TRBV4-1
CASSLLTAGDTQYF
TGCGCCAGCAGCCTCCTCACGGCAGGGGATACGCAGTATTTT
>TRBJ2-1|.|.|TRBV6-4
CASSDSTRGEQFF
TGTGCCAGCAGTGACTCGACTCGCGGAGAGCAGTTCTTC
>TRBJ2-1|.|TRBD2|TRBV28
CASRPPSSGPTYNEQFF
TGTGCCAGCAGGCCCCCTTCTAGCGGGCCGACCTACAATGAGCAGTTCTTC
>TRBJ1-2|.|.|TRBV6-5
CASKGQGLYGYTF
TGTGCCAGCAAGGGGCAGGGGCTCTATGGCTACACCTTC
>TRBJ2-5|.|TRBD2|TRBV4-2
CASSQAQIAGEETQYF
TGTGCCAGCAGCCAAGCCCAAATAGCGGGAGAAGAGACCCAGTACTTC
>TRBJ2-7|.|.|TRBV7-2
CASSARTNEQYF
TGTGCCAGCAGCGCCCGCACGAATGAGCAGTACTTC
>TRBJ1-2|.|.|TRBV19
CASSPVGPHNYGYTF
TGTGCCAGTAGTCCGGTAGGGCCCCATAACTATGGCTACACCTTC
>TRBJ2-5|.|.|TRBV7-9
CASSLDWQETQYF
TGTGCCAGCAGCTTGGACTGGCAAGAGACCCAGTACTTC
>TRBJ1-5|.|TRBD1|TRBV28
CASSSRGPGNQPQHF
TGTGCCAGCAGTAGCAGGGGGCCCGGCAATCAGCCCCAGCATTTT
>TRBJ2-1|.|TRBD2|TRBV7-2
CASSALAGLYNEQFF
TGTGCCAGCAGCGCCCTAGCGGGATTATACAATGAGCAGTTCTTC
>TRBJ1-2|.|TRBD1|TRBV5-1
CASSVPGTGGSGYTF
TGCGCCAGCAGCGTGCCCGGGACAGGGGGCTCTGGCTACACCTTC
>TRBJ1-6|.|TRBD1|TRBV9
CASSVTGDSPLHF
TGTGCCAGCAGCGTAACAGGGGATTCACCCCTCCACTTT